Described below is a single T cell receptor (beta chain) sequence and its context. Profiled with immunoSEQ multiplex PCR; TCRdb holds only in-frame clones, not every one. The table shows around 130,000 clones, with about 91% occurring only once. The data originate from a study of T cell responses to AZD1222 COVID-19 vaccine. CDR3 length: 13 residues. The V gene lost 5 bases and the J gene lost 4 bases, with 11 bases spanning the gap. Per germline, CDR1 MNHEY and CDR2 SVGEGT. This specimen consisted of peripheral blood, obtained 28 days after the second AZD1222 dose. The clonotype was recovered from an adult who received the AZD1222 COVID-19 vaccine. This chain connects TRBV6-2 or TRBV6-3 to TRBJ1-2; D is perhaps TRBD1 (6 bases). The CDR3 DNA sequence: TGTGCCAGCAGTCGGACAGAGGCCTATGGCTACACCTTC. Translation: CASSRTEAYGYTF.